What follows are 7 T cell receptor beta chains derived from one specimen sequenced in a study of blood T cells in healthy people across ages. The authors ran a second PCR of 7 to 11 cycles using a sample-barcoded 5' primer and a J-beta primer mix. Using its own MiXCR run on the 5' RACE reads, TCRdb lists one record per CDR3 protein. Here the sample spans approximately 350,000 distinct CDR3 sequences, about 52% being singletons. The sequenced sample was blood. Every receptor here comes from a man aged 60-69 years in good health.

This clonotype was recorded a few times. The rearrangement joins TRBV20-1 to TRBJ1-4; D gene ambiguous. V was clipped by 5 bases and J by 4 bases, with 17 bases between them. From germline, CDR1 is DFQATT and CDR2 SNEGSKA (reference sequence). This CDR3 is built from 15 residues. The CDR3 sequence: CSAVPLGLSNEKLFF. Here the CDR3 DNA reads TGCAGTGCTGTTCCCCTGGGTCTGAGTAATGAAAAACTGTTTTTT.

This rearrangement joins TRBV6-2 or TRBV6-3 to TRBJ2-1, with 13 bases aligning to TRBD2. After removal of 10 bases from V and 6 bases from J, the junction contained 9 bases not matched to a gene. Per germline, CDR1 MNHEY and CDR2 SVGEGT. The CDR3 runs to 15 residues. CDR3 in amino acids: CAISAGLAGVNEQFF. For the CDR3, the DNA is TGTGCCATCTCGGCCGGACTAGCGGGAGTCAATGAGCAGTTCTTC.

This rearrangement joins TRBV20-1 to TRBJ1-2, with D perhaps TRBD1 (6 bases). Germline CDR1 DFQATT, CDR2 SNEGSKA (reference sequence). This CDR3 has 13 amino acids. With 6 bases removed from V and 3 bases from J, the gap between germline ends came to 14 bases. CDR3 coding DNA: TGCAGTGCCCCGCGGGGGCGCCACTATGGCTACACCTTC. Amino acid sequence: CSAPRGRHYGYTF.

This clonotype was counted many times. J is TRBJ2-3 and V is TRBV4-3; the match to TRBD2 covers 7 bases. This CDR3 contains 16 residues. Germline V gene lookup returns CDR1 LGHNA and CDR2 YSLEER. V gave up 3 bases and J gave up 1 base; unmatched junction bases: 7. Here the CDR3 DNA reads TGCGCCAGCAGCCACCGAGTCCGGGGGGGCACAGATACGCAGTATTTT. Protein: CASSHRVRGGTDTQYF.

This chain joins TRBV5-6 and TRBJ1-5, with 8 positions matching TRBD1. Trimming took 2 bases from V and 4 from J; bases not matched to a gene: 2. This CDR3 spans 14 amino acids. The germline gives CDR1 SGHDT, CDR2 YYEEEE. In DNA form, the CDR3 reads TGTGCCAGCAGCTTACAGGGGGTAAATCAGCCCCAGCATTTT. It yields the protein CASSLQGVNQPQHF.

The chain employs TRBV24-1 and TRBJ2-1, with D tentatively TRBD2 (6 bases). The CDR3 is 16 amino acids. Looked up from germline, CDR1 is KGHDR and CDR2 is SFDVKD. With 4 bases removed from V and 8 bases from J, the gap between germline ends came to 20 bases. For the CDR3, the DNA is TGTGCCACCAGTGACCATCGGACGGGACTTCTGGATGAGCAGTTCTTC. Protein: CATSDHRTGLLDEQFF.

The V call is TRBV20-1, the J call TRBJ2-1; 7 nucleotides match TRBD2. Germline trimming cut 6 bases from V and 6 bases from J; bases unmatched to any gene: 14. Germline CDR1 and CDR2: DFQATT and SNEGSKA (reference sequence). This CDR3 comprises 15 residues. The CDR3 DNA sequence: TGCAGTGCCGGACCTAGCGGAAGTGCGGGCAATGAGCAGTTCTTC. As protein: CSAGPSGSAGNEQFF.